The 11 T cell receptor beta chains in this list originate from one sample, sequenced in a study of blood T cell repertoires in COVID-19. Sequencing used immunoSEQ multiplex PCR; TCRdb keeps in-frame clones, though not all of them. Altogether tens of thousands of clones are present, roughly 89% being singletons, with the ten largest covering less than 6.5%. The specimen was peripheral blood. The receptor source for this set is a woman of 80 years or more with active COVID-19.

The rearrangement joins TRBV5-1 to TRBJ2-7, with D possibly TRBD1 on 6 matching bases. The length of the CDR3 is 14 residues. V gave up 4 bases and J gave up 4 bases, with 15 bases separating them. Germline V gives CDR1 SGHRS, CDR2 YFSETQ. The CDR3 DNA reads TGCGCCAGCAGCCTAAGGACAGACATATACGAGCAGTACTTC. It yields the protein CASSLRTDIYEQYF.

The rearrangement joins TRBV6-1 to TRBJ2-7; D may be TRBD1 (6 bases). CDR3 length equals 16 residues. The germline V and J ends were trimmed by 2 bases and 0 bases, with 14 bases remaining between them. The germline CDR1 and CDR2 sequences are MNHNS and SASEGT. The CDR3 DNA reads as TGTGCCAGCAGTGAATCCTACAGGGTTCTCTCCTACGAGCAGTACTTC. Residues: CASSESYRVLSYEQYF.

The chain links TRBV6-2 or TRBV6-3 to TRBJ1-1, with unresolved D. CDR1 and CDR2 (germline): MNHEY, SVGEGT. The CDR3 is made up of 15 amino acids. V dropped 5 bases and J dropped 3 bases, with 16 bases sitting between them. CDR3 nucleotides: TGTGCCAGCAGTCGAGCTGGGCCAGCCGACACTGAAGCTTTCTTT. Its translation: CASSRAGPADTEAFF.

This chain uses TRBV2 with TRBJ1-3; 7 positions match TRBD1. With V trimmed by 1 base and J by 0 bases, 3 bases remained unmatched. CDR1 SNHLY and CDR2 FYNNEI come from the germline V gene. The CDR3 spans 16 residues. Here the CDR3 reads CASSEGQGFSGNTIYF. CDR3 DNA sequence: TGTGCCAGCAGTGAAGGACAGGGTTTCTCTGGAAACACCATATATTTT.

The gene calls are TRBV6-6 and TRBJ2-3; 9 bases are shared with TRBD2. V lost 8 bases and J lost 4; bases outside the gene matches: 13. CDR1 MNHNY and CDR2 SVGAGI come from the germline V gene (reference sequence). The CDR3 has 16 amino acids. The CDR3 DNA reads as TGTGCCAGCGATCAAACCGCGGGACTAGCCCCAGATACGCAGTATTTT. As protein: CASDQTAGLAPDTQYF.

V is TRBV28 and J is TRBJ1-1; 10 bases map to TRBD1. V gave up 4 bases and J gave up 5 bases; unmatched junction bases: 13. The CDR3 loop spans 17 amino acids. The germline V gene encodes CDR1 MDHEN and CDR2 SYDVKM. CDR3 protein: CASSSQTGGEFVTEAFF. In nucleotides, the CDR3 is TGTGCCAGCAGTTCCCAGACAGGGGGCGAGTTTGTGACTGAAGCTTTCTTT.

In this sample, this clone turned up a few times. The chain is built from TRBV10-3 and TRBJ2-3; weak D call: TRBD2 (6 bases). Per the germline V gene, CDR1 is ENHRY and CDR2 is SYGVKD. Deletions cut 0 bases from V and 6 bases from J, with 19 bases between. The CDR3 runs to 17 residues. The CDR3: CAISESGREAVGDTQYF. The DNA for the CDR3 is TGTGCCATCAGTGAGTCGGGCAGGGAGGCAGTGGGGGATACGCAGTATTTT.

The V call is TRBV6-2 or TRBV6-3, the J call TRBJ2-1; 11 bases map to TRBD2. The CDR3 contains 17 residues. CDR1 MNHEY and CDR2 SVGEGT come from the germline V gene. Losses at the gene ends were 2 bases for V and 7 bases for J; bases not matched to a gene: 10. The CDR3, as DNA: TGTGCCAGCAGTTACCAGGGGACTAGCGGAAAATGGAATGAGCAGTTCTTC. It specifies CASSYQGTSGKWNEQFF.

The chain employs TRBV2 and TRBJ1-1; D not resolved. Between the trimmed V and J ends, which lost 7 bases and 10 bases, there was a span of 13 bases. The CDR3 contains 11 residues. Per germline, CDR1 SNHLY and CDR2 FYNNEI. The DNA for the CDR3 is TGTGCCAGCACTCAACACGAGGGAGCTTTCTTT. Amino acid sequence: CASTQHEGAFF.

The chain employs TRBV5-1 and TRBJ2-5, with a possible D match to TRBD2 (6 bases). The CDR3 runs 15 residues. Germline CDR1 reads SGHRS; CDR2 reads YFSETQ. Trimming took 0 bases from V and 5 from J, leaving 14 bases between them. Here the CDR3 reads CASSLETGRGETQYF. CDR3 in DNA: TGCGCCAGCAGCTTGGAAACAGGACGGGGGGAGACCCAGTACTTC.

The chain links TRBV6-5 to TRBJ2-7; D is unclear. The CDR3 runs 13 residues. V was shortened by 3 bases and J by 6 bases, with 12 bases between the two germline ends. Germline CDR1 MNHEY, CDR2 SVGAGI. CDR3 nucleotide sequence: TGTGCCAGCAGTTATAGACAAGCCTCCGAGCAGTACTTC. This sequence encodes CASSYRQASEQYF.